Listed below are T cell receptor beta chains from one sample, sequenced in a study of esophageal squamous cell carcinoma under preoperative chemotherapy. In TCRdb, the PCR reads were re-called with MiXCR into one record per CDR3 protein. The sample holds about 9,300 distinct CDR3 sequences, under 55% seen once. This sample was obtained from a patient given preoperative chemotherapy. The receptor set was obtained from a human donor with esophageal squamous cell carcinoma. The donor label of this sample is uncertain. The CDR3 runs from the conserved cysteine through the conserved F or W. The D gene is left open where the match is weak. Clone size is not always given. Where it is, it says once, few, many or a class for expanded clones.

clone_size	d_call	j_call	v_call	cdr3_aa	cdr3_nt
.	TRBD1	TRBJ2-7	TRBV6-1	CASSQGARNEQYF	TGTGCCAGCAGTCAGGGGGCGCGTAACGAGCAGTACTTC
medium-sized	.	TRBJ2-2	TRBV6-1	CASSDRLVTGELFF	TGTGCCAGCAGTGACCGACTAGTGACCGGGGAGCTGTTTTTT
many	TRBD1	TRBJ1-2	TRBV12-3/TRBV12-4	CASRPTGNYGYTF	TGTGCCAGCAGACCGACAGGGAACTATGGCTACACCTTC
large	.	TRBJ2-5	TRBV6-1	CASTRGTAQYF	TGTGCCAGCACCCGCGGGACAGCTCAGTACTTC
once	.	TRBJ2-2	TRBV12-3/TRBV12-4	CASSFAGANTGELFF	TGTGCCAGCAGTTTTGCAGGGGCCAACACCGGGGAGCTGTTTTTT
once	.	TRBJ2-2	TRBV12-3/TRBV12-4	CASGLAEAANTGEQFF	TGTGCCAGTGGATTAGCGGAGGCTGCGAACACAGGGGAGCAGTTTTTT
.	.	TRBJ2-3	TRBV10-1	CASRGVGMDEQYF	TGCGCCAGCAGGGGTGTAGGCATGGATGAGCAGTATTTT
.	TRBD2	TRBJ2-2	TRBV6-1	CASSPLAGGPISPPGELFF	TGTGCCAGCAGCCCCCTAGCGGGAGGGCCGATTAGTCCCCCCGGGGAGCTGTTTTTT
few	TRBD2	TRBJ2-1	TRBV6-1	CASSSGRDYNEQFF	TGTGCCAGCAGTAGCGGGAGAGATTACAATGAGCAGTTCTTC
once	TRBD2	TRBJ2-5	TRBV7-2	CASSPRPSLAGMQETQYF	TGTGCCAGCAGCCCACGCCCCTCGCTAGCGGGGATGCAAGAGACCCAGTACTTC
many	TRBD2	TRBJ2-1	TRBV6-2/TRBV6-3	CASSDGLAGDGTTYEQFF	TGTGCCAGCAGTGACGGACTAGCGGGAGATGGGACTACCTACGAGCAGTTCTTC
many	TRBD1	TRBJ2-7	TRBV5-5	CASSLAPGQFSSYEQYF	TGTGCCAGCAGCTTGGCGCCGGGACAGTTTAGCTCCTACGAGCAGTACTTC
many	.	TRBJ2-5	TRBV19	CASSATRETQYF	TGTGCCAGTAGCGCTACGAGAGAGACCCAGTACTTC
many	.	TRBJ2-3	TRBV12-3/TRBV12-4	CASNGPESTDTQYF	TGTGCCAGCAACGGGCCGGAAAGCACAGATACGCAGTATTTT
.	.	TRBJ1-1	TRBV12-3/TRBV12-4	CASSFVRNTEAFF	TGTGCCAGCAGTTTCGTTCGGAACACTGAAGCTTTCTTT
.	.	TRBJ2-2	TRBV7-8	CASSQTGPTGELYF	TGTGCCAGCAGCCAAACTGGGCCCACCGGTGAGCTGTATTTT
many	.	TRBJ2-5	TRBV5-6	CASSYTGRLQETQYF	TGTGCCAGCAGTTACACGGGACGCCTCCAAGAGACCCAGTACTTC
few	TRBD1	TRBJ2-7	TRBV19	CASDREFSSYEQYF	TGTGCCAGTGACAGGGAATTTAGCTCCTACGAGCAGTACTTC
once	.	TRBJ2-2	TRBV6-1	CASSQAVSTGTLFF	TGTGCCAGCAGTCAGGCTGTGAGTACAGGGACGCTGTTTTTT
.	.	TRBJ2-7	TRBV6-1	CASRKPGLTETQYF	TGTGCCAGCAGGAAACCGGGGCTCACAGAGACGCAGTACTTC
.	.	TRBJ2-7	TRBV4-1	CASGGLGGRAQDTQYF	TGCGCCAGCGGGGGGTTAGGGGGCCGTGCCCAAGATACGCAGTACTTC
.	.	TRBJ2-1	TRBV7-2	CASSLDGGAYNEQFF	TGTGCCAGCAGCTTAGATGGCGGGGCCTACAATGAGCAGTTCTTC
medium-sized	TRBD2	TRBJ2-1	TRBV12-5	CASGLGGLAGVGGEQFF	TGTGCTAGTGGTTTGGGGGGACTAGCGGGAGTAGGGGGTGAGCAGTTCTTC
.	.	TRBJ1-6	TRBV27	CASRPGAPRNSPLHF	TGTGCCAGCAGGCCAGGGGCCCCTCGGAATTCACCCCTCCACTTT
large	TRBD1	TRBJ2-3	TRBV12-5	CASGLAGQGTDTQYF	TGTGCTAGTGGTTTGGCTGGACAGGGGACAGATACGCAGTATTTT
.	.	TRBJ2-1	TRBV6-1	CASGGFQYNEQFF	TGTGCCAGCGGAGGATTTCAGTACAATGAGCAGTTCTTC
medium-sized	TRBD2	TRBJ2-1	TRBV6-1	CASSPQGSGRDEQFF	TGTGCCAGCAGCCCCCAGGGTAGCGGGAGAGACGAGCAGTTCTTC
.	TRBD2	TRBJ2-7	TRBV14	CASSQDTLAGRRGEQYF	TGTGCCAGCAGCCAAGATACACTAGCGGGAAGAAGGGGTGAGCAGTACTTC
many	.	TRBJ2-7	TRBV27	CASSLSPSYEQYF	TGTGCCAGCAGTTTATCCCCAAGCTACGAGCAGTACTTC
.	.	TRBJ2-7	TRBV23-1	CASSPPVADYEQYF	TGCGCCAGCAGTCCACCCGTGGCAGACTACGAGCAGTACTTC
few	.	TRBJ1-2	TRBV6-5	CASSYLPQDIYGYTF	TGTGCCAGCAGTTACCTTCCACAGGACATCTATGGCTACACCTTC
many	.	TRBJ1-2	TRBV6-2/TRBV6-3	CASSYVPNYGYTF	TGTGCCAGCAGTTACGTTCCAAACTATGGCTACACCTTC
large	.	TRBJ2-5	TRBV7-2	CASSLVLDRGQETQYF	TGTGCCAGCAGCTTAGTTTTAGACAGAGGACAAGAGACCCAGTACTTC